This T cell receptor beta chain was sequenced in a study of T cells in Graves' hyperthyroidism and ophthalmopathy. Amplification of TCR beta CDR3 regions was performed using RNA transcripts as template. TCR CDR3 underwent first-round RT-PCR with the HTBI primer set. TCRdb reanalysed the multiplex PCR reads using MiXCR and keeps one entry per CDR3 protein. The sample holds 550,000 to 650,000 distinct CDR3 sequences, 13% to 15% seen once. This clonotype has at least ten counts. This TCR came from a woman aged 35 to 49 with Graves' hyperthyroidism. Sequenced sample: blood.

The CDR3 DNA is TGTGCCAGCAGCGCCCGGGGTAGCGGGAGGTCCGGGTGGAGCACAGATACGCAGTATTTT. Amino acid sequence: CASSARGSGRSGWSTDTQYF. The rearrangement links TRBV11-2 to TRBJ2-3, with TRBD2 identical over 10 bases. CDR1 and CDR2 from the germline V gene are SGHAT and FQNNGV. V lost 5 bases to trimming and J lost 0 bases; unmatched junction nucleotides: 17. There are 20 residues in the CDR3.